The entry below gives a single T cell receptor beta chain sequence along with its context. This CDR3 is 15 amino acids long. Germline lookup yields CDR1 SGHTA and CDR2 FQGTGA. V was pared by 2 bases and J by 1 base, with 10 bases between. This specimen belongs to a study of CD8 T cells in Susac syndrome. When the RNA was reverse transcribed, random hexamers were used with an input of about 0.45 to 1 ug. By means of immunoSEQ multiplex PCR, TCR beta CDR3 spanning 54 Vbeta and 13 Jbeta underwent amplification. A single record per CDR3 protein comes from TCRdb applying MiXCR to the immunoSEQ multiplex PCR reads. The table includes 300,000 to 350,000 distinct CDR3 sequences, about 91% detected once.

The TCR sequence derives from a human donor with multiple sclerosis. Sequencing input: CD4+ T cells from PBMCs. The rearrangement joins TRBV7-3 to TRBJ2-3; D gene uncertain. In DNA form, the CDR3 reads TGTGCCAGCAGCTTAGCCGGGCAACGCACAGATACGCAGTATTTT. This gives the protein CASSLAGQRTDTQYF.